The clone carrying this T cell receptor (beta chain) was counted only a few times. Assay used: immunoSEQ multiplex PCR; TCRdb lists only in-frame clones, some missing. The table shows tens of thousands of clones, with more than 80% occurring only once. This specimen comes from a study of blood T cell repertoires in COVID-19. Background on the study: The cDNA or gDNA used as material had been derived from T cells, B-cell-depleted T cells, or PBMCs.

Germline CDR1 is SEHNR and CDR2 is FQNEAQ (reference sequence). This CDR3 is 13 amino acids long. Between the trimmed V and J ends, which lost 2 bases and 10 bases, there was a span of 11 bases. Source material: peripheral blood. J is TRBJ1-4 and V is TRBV7-9; D is uncertain. The clonotype was recovered from an older woman with acute or convalescent COVID-19. Here the CDR3 reads CASSLRQDGKLFF. The DNA of the CDR3 is TGTGCCAGCAGCTTACGACAAGACGGAAAACTGTTTTTT.